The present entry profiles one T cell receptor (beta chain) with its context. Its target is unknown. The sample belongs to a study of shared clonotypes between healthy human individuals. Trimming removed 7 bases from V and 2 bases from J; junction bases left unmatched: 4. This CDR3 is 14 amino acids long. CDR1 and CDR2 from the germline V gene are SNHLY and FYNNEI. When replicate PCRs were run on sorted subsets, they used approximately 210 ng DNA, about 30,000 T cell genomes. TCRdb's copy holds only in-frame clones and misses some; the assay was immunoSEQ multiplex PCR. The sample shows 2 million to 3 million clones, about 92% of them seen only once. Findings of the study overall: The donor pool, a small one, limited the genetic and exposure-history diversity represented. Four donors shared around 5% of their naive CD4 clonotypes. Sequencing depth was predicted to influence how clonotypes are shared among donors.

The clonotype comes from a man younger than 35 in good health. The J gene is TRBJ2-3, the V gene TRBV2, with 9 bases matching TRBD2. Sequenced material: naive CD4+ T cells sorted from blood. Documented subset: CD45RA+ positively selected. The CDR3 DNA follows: TGTGCCAGCAAGCGGGGGGCCCTCACAGATACGCAGTATTTT. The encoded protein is CASKRGALTDTQYF. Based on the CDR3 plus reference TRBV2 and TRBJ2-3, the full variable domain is EPEVTQTPSHQVTQMGQEVILRCVPISNHLYFYWYRQILGQKVEFLVSFYNNEISEKSEIFDDQFSVERPDGSNFTLKIRSTKLEDSAMYFCASKRGALTDTQYFGPGTRLTVL.